Below, 16 T cell receptor beta chains from the same sample are listed, as sequenced in a study of T cells after yellow fever vaccination. TCRdb passed the 5' RACE reads through MiXCR, listing each CDR3 protein once. This sample carries hundreds of thousands of distinct CDR3 sequences, around 12% of them seen once, and the ten largest clones take more than 13%. This specimen consisted of PBMCs, obtained on the day of the yellow fever booster vaccination. Receptor source: a man between 25 and 39 years old who received the YFV17D yellow fever vaccine.

This clonotype was observed a few times. The chain carries TRBV11-2 and TRBJ2-5; 9 bases match TRBD2. J was trimmed by 3 bases and V by 6 bases; bases with no gene match: 17. Germline-derived CDR1 and CDR2 are SGHAT and FQNNGV. There are 18 residues in the CDR3. CDR3 sequence: CASSYRQKGGLAEETQYF. CDR3 nucleotides: TGTGCCAGCAGTTATAGGCAAAAAGGGGGACTAGCCGAAGAGACCCAGTACTTC.

This clonotype has a handful of counts. V and J are TRBV3-1 and TRBJ1-6, with 7 bases lining up with TRBD1. This CDR3 spans 12 amino acids. CDR1 LGHDT and CDR2 YNNKEL come from the germline V gene (reference sequence). The J segment lost 14 bases and the V segment lost 5 bases, leaving 6 bases of the junction unmatched. The CDR3 reads CASSSRDRSLHF. The DNA of the CDR3 is TGTGCCAGCAGCTCTAGGGACAGATCCCTCCACTTT.

The gene calls are TRBV4-3 and TRBJ2-1; tentative D call: TRBD2 (6 bases). V was trimmed by 3 bases and J by 4 bases, leaving 16 bases between them. Germline CDR1 LGHNA, CDR2 YSLEER. This CDR3 is built from 16 residues. Written as DNA, the CDR3 is TGCGCCAGCAGCCATGAATACGGGACTCTATACAATGAGCAGTTCTTC. Translation: CASSHEYGTLYNEQFF.

The V gene is TRBV6-5, the J gene TRBJ2-5; no clear D. The germline V gene encodes CDR1 MNHEY and CDR2 SVGAGI. This CDR3 region has 10 residues. The CDR3 protein is CAVGRETQYF. The CDR3 DNA reads TGTGCTGTGGGTAGAGAGACCCAGTACTTC.

This clonotype occurred a few times. V gene TRBV7-2 combines with J gene TRBJ2-5; 9 nucleotides match TRBD1. V lost 4 bases to trimming and J lost 3 bases; unmatched junction nucleotides: 3. This CDR3 region has 14 residues. Germline loops: CDR1 SGHTA, CDR2 FQGNSA. The CDR3 nucleotides read TGTGCCAGCAGCTCACGACAGGGGGAAGAGACCCAGTACTTC. It encodes CASSSRQGEETQYF.

This clonotype was recorded many times. V and J are TRBV7-6 and TRBJ2-3; perhaps D is TRBD1 or TRBD2 (5 bases each). The CDR3 has 14 residues. Germline CDR1 reads SGHVS; CDR2 reads FNYEAQ. Trimming removed 4 bases at V and 2 bases at J, with 10 bases between. CDR3 residues: CASSSPGTTDTQYF. The CDR3 DNA reads TGTGCCAGCAGCTCCCCCGGGACCACAGATACGCAGTATTTT.

This chain uses TRBV2 with TRBJ2-3; TRBD2 matches at 8 bases. V lost 8 bases and J lost 2; bases outside the gene matches: 9. Per germline, CDR1 SNHLY and CDR2 FYNNEI. The CDR3 is made up of 15 amino acids. In nucleotides, the CDR3 is TGTGCCAGCCTTCCCTTAGCGGGGTCCACAGATACGCAGTATTTT. Protein: CASLPLAGSTDTQYF.

In this sample, this clonotype turned up a few times. The rearrangement links TRBV27 to TRBJ2-1, with TRBD2 matching 9 bases. The germline V gene has CDR1 MNHEY and CDR2 SMNVEV (reference sequence). The CDR3 is 14 residues long. J lost 5 bases, V lost 7 bases, and 6 bases had no gene match. CDR3 sequence (DNA): TGTGCCAGCAATTATCTAGCGGGGAACAATGAGCAGTTCTTC. Translation gives CASNYLAGNNEQFF.

This clonotype was counted many times. The genes are TRBV7-9 and TRBJ1-1; D unclear. Germline V CDR1 and CDR2: SEHNR, FQNEAQ (reference sequence). Trimming removed 6 bases at V and 1 base at J, with 9 bases between. The CDR3 contains 13 residues. CDR3 DNA: TGTGCCAGCAGTTTTGTCCAGAACACTGAAGCTTTCTTT. Amino acids: CASSFVQNTEAFF.

The sample holds a few counts of this clonotype. V usage is TRBV29-1 and J usage is TRBJ2-3, with TRBD2 identical over 8 bases. This CDR3 has 14 amino acids. Germline trimming cut 5 bases from V and 6 bases from J; bases unmatched to any gene: 10. Germline V lookup: CDR1 SQVTM, CDR2 ANQGSEA. CDR3 DNA: TGCAGCGTTCTCTCTTTCGGGAGGGGGGATACGCAGTATTTT. Translated, it gives CSVLSFGRGDTQYF.

Notes on this clonotype: One end of the junction does not line up with germline, which may come from a read error. The V call is TRBV20-1, the J call TRBJ2-3; 11 positions agree with TRBD1. The CDR3 runs to 16 residues. CDR1 is DFQATT, CDR2 SNEGSKA, per germline (reference sequence). This chain's CDR3 is CCARDSGQGGADTQYF. The DNA of the CDR3 is TGCTGTGCTAGAGATTCGGGACAGGGGGGCGCAGATACGCAGTATTTT.

Concerning this clonotype: The junction and the germline gene differ at one end; a read error may be behind it. The chain uses TRBV20-1 and TRBJ2-3, with TRBD2 matching 10 bases. The CDR3 runs to 17 residues. The germline V gene has CDR1 DFQATT and CDR2 SNEGSKA (reference sequence). The CDR3 nucleotides are TGCAGTGCTAGAGGAACCTCCTTAGCGGGAGGCACGGATACGCAGTATTTT. Amino acids: CSARGTSLAGGTDTQYF.

The genes are TRBV25-1 and TRBJ2-5; perhaps TRBD2 as D (6 bases). Looked up from germline, CDR1 is MGHDK and CDR2 is SYGVNS. This CDR3 is 17 amino acids long. Deletions cut 4 bases from V and 4 bases from J, with 22 bases between. In DNA, the CDR3 is TGTGCCAGCAGTGGGGCTATGCAGACACGGGAGATAGAGACCCAGTACTTC. Translation gives CASSGAMQTREIETQYF. Based on the CDR3 plus reference TRBV25-1 and TRBJ2-5, the full variable domain is EADIYQTPRYLVIGTGKKITLECSQTMGHDKMYWYQQDPGMELHLIHYSYGVNSTEKGDLSSESTVSRIRTEHFPLTLESARPSHTSQYLCASSGAMQTREIETQYFGPGTRLLVL.

The chain links TRBV7-2 to TRBJ2-7; 12 bases agree with TRBD2. The CDR3 length is 15 residues. Germline V gene lookup returns CDR1 SGHTA and CDR2 FQGNSA. The trim removed 4 bases at V and 3 bases at J, leaving 4 bases unmatched. CDR3 in DNA: TGTGCCAGCAGCTATTCTAGCGGGAGGGTCTACGAGCAGTACTTC. It codes for CASSYSSGRVYEQYF.

This clonotype was seen a handful of times. V usage is TRBV2 and J usage is TRBJ2-3, with 7 bases fitting TRBD1. Per the germline V gene, CDR1 is SNHLY and CDR2 is FYNNEI. The trim removed 9 bases at V and 5 bases at J, leaving 8 bases unmatched. The CDR3 loop spans 13 amino acids. CDR3 sequence reads: CARSGQVGDTQYF. The CDR3, as DNA: TGTGCCAGATCCGGACAGGTCGGAGATACGCAGTATTTT.

Concerning this clonotype: The conserved final phenylalanine or tryptophan is absent from the CDR3, which likely points to a read error. It is unclear where the CDR3 begins or ends on the DNA, so no DNA is shown, and the CDR3 is as TCRdb lists it. This chain links TRBV11-2 with TRBJ2-1; TRBD2, the table's D call, was not compared with the DNA. The CDR3 numbers 12 amino acids, ends counted. Germline CDR1 and CDR2: SGHAT and FQNNGV. CDR3 sequence reads: CASSSLMGSEIV.